The source of this T cell receptor (beta chain) is a study of control samples from healthy donors and cancer patients (dated by TCRdb to the early 2020s). As to this clone: The clone's antigen remains unknown. Per-nucleotide qualities are absent, and no much larger clonotype sits a single base away.

Library generation was performed with the immunoSEQ multiplex PCR assay. TCRdb obtained this table from immuneACCESS and retained in-frame rearrangements with V and J assigned. These tables miss some clones; where compared with another copy, unresolved V genes account for less than half of the shortfall, and the remainder is unexplained. A total of about 120,000 clones appear in this sample, 70% to 90% of them only once. Clones ranked in the top ten supply less than 3.5% of the sample. The TCR was taken from a man in his forties in good health. Sequencing was performed on blood.

The DNA sequence is as follows: TGTGCCAGCAGCTTCACCGACCTAGGGGGTAAGTTTGAAGCTTTCTTT. Its amino acids are CASSFTDLGGKFEAFF. The sequence joins TRBV7-9 to TRBJ1-1, and the D gene may be TRBD1, 6 bases matching. The CDR3 measures 16 amino acids from cysteine to phenylalanine. Of all the DNA, just the CDR3 is kept, 48 bases in frame from base 1. In the germline V gene (reference sequence), CDR1 corresponds to SEHNR and CDR2 to FQNEAQ. Trimming costs V 3 bases and J 7 bases, and their ends lie 21 bases apart.